These 25 T cell receptor beta chains came from one sample sequenced in a study of cytomegalovirus exposure and HLA in healthy donors. Some clones are missing from TCRdb's copy, which holds only in-frame ones; the method was immunoSEQ multiplex PCR. The repertoire holds approximately 170,000 clones, with approximately 84% as singletons. The sequenced sample was PBMCs. These receptors all come from a man aged 25 to 40 in good health and CMV-seropositive.

The J gene is TRBJ2-5, the V gene TRBV5-6, with D perhaps TRBD1 (5 bases). The CDR3 is made up of 15 amino acids. V shed 4 bases and J shed 4 bases, with 17 bases lying between them. Germline assignment: CDR1 SGHDT and CDR2 YYEEEE. CDR3 in amino acids: CASSSLDNHIETQYF. Written as DNA, the CDR3 is TGTGCCAGCAGCAGCCTGGACAATCACATAGAGACCCAGTACTTC. The whole variable domain, remainder taken from reference TRBV5-6 and TRBJ2-5, is DAGVTQSPTHLIKTRGQQVTLRCSPKSGHDTVSWYQQALGQGPQFIFQYYEEEERQRGNFPDRFSGHQFPNYSSELNVNALLLGDSALYLCASSSLDNHIETQYFGPGTRLLVL.

This chain links TRBV7-2 with TRBJ2-5; 11 nucleotides match TRBD2. CDR3 length equals 16 residues. With V trimmed by 1 base and J by 5 bases, 6 bases remained unmatched. CDR1 and CDR2 (germline): SGHTA, FQGNSA. The CDR3 reads CASSLGLAGWGETQYF. DNA of the CDR3: TGTGCCAGCAGCTTAGGACTAGCGGGATGGGGCGAGACCCAGTACTTC.

V and J are TRBV5-4 and TRBJ1-6; 11 bases are shared with TRBD1. CDR1 SGHNT and CDR2 YYREEE come from the germline V gene (reference sequence). The CDR3 has 18 amino acids. J lost 0 bases, V lost 4 bases, and 6 bases had no gene match. The CDR3 DNA sequence: TGTGCCAGCAGCGGCCGGGACAGGGGGTCCTCCTATAATTCACCCCTCCACTTT. Protein sequence: CASSGRDRGSSYNSPLHF.

This clone was recorded once. The chain couples TRBV9 to TRBJ2-1, with TRBD2 identical over 8 bases. V was pared by 0 bases and J by 4 bases, with 6 bases of the junction left unmatched. CDR1 and CDR2 from the germline V gene are SGDLS and YYNGEE. The CDR3 runs to 16 residues. The CDR3 DNA follows: TGTGCCAGCAGCGTAGAGGGCGGGAGGAAGTACAATGAGCAGTTCTTC. Its translation is CASSVEGGRKYNEQFF. Filled out from reference TRBV9 and TRBJ2-1, the complete variable domain reads DSGVTQTPKHLITATGQRVTLRCSPRSGDLSVYWYQQSLDQGLQFLIQYYNGEERAKGNILERFSAQQFPDLHSELNLSSLELGDSALYFCASSVEGGRKYNEQFFGPGTRLTVL.

This clone showed up many times. The CDR3: CASSQVEGAGEQFF. For the CDR3, the DNA is TGCGCCAGCAGCCAAGTGGAGGGGGCTGGTGAGCAGTTCTTC. J is TRBJ2-1 and V is TRBV4-3, with D possibly TRBD1 on 7 matching bases. Germline V gene data show CDR1 as LGHNA and CDR2 as YSLEER. The CDR3 extends over 14 amino acids. The V end was cut by 1 base, the J end by 9 bases, with 13 bases between.

Only a few counts were recorded for this clone. This sequence joins TRBV2 and TRBJ1-2, with no clear D. Germline V gene data show CDR1 as SNHLY and CDR2 as FYNNEI. Trimming took 4 bases from V and 3 from J, leaving 12 bases between them. The CDR3 extends over 14 amino acids. The CDR3 DNA follows: TGTGCCAGCAGTGTGAGGGATCCAGACTATGGCTACACCTTC. Translating gives CASSVRDPDYGYTF.

This clone was seen a single time. The chain couples TRBV5-4 to TRBJ1-4; 9 nucleotides align to TRBD1. CDR1 and CDR2 from the germline V gene are SGHNT and YYREEE (reference sequence). V dropped 0 bases and J dropped 4; count of bases not matched to a gene: 4. CDR3 length equals 16 residues. This CDR3 is CASSLVRQGVNEKLFF. The CDR3 bases are TGTGCCAGCAGCTTGGTGCGACAGGGGGTTAATGAAAAACTGTTTTTT.

V usage is TRBV27 and J usage is TRBJ2-7; D gene unclear. V gave up 2 bases and J gave up 4 bases, with 6 bases separating them. Germline V CDR1 and CDR2: MNHEY, SMNVEV (reference sequence). The CDR3 has 12 residues. As DNA, the CDR3 is TGTGCCAGCAGTTTAAACGGGTACGAGCAGTACTTC. Translation gives CASSLNGYEQYF.

This chain connects TRBV29-1 to TRBJ1-3, with D possibly matching TRBD1 (5 bases). This CDR3 is 12 amino acids long. CDR1 is SQVTM and CDR2 is ANQGSEA in the germline V gene. V dropped 7 bases and J dropped 4 bases, with 11 bases sitting between them. This chain's CDR3 is CSGRGTGNTIYF. The CDR3 coding sequence is TGCAGCGGACGGGGGACCGGAAACACCATATATTTT.

The V gene is TRBV6-6, the J gene TRBJ2-1; D is possibly TRBD1 (5 bases). The V gene's germline CDR1 is MNHNY and CDR2 SVGAGI (reference sequence). The CDR3 is 12 residues long. V lost 5 bases and J 12 bases, leaving 14 bases between the germline ends. In nucleotides, the CDR3 is TGTGCCAGCAGTGATCCAGGGTTGGGGCAGTTCTTC. Translated, it gives CASSDPGLGQFF.

The chain uses TRBV4-1 and TRBJ2-1; TRBD1 aligns across 7 bases. The ends lost 5 bases at V and 6 bases at J; junction bases unmatched: 13. CDR3 size: 16 residues. Looked up from germline, CDR1 is MGHRA and CDR2 is YSYEKL. The CDR3 nucleotides read TGCGCCAGCAGCGTCCTACAGGGGCCGTTTTCCAATGAGCAGTTCTTC. It encodes CASSVLQGPFSNEQFF.

The chain couples TRBV28 to TRBJ2-5; 8 nucleotides align to TRBD2. Trimming at V came to 3 bases and at J to 6 bases, leaving 9 bases not matched to a gene. The CDR3 has 15 residues. CDR1 MDHEN and CDR2 SYDVKM come from the germline V gene. As DNA, the CDR3 is TGTGCCAGCAGTTTCACCAGCGGGGGAGAAAAGACCCAGTACTTC. Translated: CASSFTSGGEKTQYF.

This clone was detected ten times or more. The chain joins TRBV11-2 to TRBJ2-1, with a possible D match to TRBD2 (5 bases). Per the germline V gene, CDR1 is SGHAT and CDR2 is FQNNGV. V was clipped by 1 base and J by 7 bases, with 11 bases between them. The CDR3 has 14 amino acids. This CDR3 reads CASSLGRRGNEQFF. The DNA of the CDR3 is TGTGCCAGCAGCTTAGGCAGGCGCGGGAATGAGCAGTTCTTC.

The chain carries TRBV30 and TRBJ2-7; TRBD1 aligns across 7 bases. The V gene end was trimmed by 5 bases and the J gene end by 3 bases; junction bases not matched to a gene: 7. This CDR3 spans 13 amino acids. The germline CDR1 and CDR2 sequences are GTSNPN and SVGIG (reference sequence). The CDR3 DNA reads as TGTGCCTGGGACAGGGATCGGGTCTACGAGCAGTACTTC. It specifies CAWDRDRVYEQYF.

The chain joins TRBV10-3 to TRBJ1-1, with 7 positions matching TRBD1. Germline CDR1 reads ENHRY; CDR2 reads SYGVKD. The CDR3 sequence is 15 residues long. Trimming cost V 5 bases and J 5 bases; bases outside gene matches: 11. CDR3 bases: TGTGCCATCAGTTGGGTAGAGGGGGCCCGGACTGAAGCTTTCTTT. Residues: CAISWVEGARTEAFF.

The J gene is TRBJ1-2, the V gene TRBV30; 8 nucleotides match TRBD1. The junction had 8 bases not matched to a gene; V was cut back by 5 bases and J by 9 bases. The CDR3 runs 12 residues. Germline V CDR1 and CDR2: GTSNPN, SVGIG (reference sequence). The DNA for the CDR3 is TGTGCCTGGCAACCGGGACAGGCTAGCTACACCTTC. Translated, it gives CAWQPGQASYTF.

This sequence joins TRBV9 and TRBJ2-3, with TRBD2 identical over 8 bases. V gave up 3 bases and J gave up 4 bases; unmatched junction bases: 10. Germline V gene sequence: CDR1 SGDLS, CDR2 YYNGEE. The CDR3 has 16 residues. The CDR3 DNA is TGTGCCAGCAGCGGCTCGTTGGGACTAGAGGCAGATACGCAGTATTTT. Amino acids: CASSGSLGLEADTQYF. The variable domain in full, with the rest retrieved from reference TRBV9 and TRBJ2-3, is DSGVTQTPKHLITATGQRVTLRCSPRSGDLSVYWYQQSLDQGLQFLIQYYNGEERAKGNILERFSAQQFPDLHSELNLSSLELGDSALYFCASSGSLGLEADTQYFGPGTRLTVL.

The sample holds a few counts of this clone. The chain employs TRBV7-9 and TRBJ1-1, with a possible D match to TRBD1 (6 bases). This CDR3 has 15 residues. Trimming pared 2 bases from V and 1 base from J, leaving 11 bases between. The germline V gene encodes CDR1 SEHNR and CDR2 FQNEAQ (reference sequence). DNA of the CDR3: TGTGCCAGCAGCTTACCGGCAGGGGCGAACACTGAAGCTTTCTTT. The encoded protein is CASSLPAGANTEAFF. The full variable domain, completed using reference TRBV7-9 and TRBJ1-1, is DTGVSQNPRHKITKRGQNVTFRCDPISEHNRLYWYRQTLGQGPEFLTYFQNEAQLEKSRLLSDRFSAERPKGSFSTLEIQRTEQGDSAMYLCASSLPAGANTEAFFGQGTRLTVV.

The J gene is TRBJ2-5, the V gene TRBV10-2; D is unresolved. The V end was cut by 3 bases, the J end by 5 bases, with 10 bases between. Germline CDR1 and CDR2: WSHSY and SAAADI. This CDR3 has 13 residues. CDR3 in DNA: TGCGCCAGCAGTGAAAGAGCTCGGGAGACCCAGTACTTC. This encodes CASSERARETQYF.

In this sample, this clone turned up a few times. J is TRBJ1-4 and V is TRBV7-6, with unresolved D. Deletions cut 5 bases from V and 8 bases from J, with 18 bases between. The CDR3 runs to 15 residues. Looked up from germline, CDR1 is SGHVS and CDR2 is FNYEAQ. This CDR3 is CASSPDTSGREKLFF. The CDR3 DNA reads TGTGCCAGCAGCCCAGATACCTCCGGGAGAGAAAAACTGTTTTTT.

The V and J genes are TRBV6-5 and TRBJ2-7; D perhaps matches TRBD2 (6 bases). Germline CDR1 reads MNHEY; CDR2 reads SVGAGI. V shed 2 bases and J shed 7 bases, with 9 bases lying between them. There are 12 residues in the CDR3. The chain's CDR3 is CASSYRAGEQYF. The CDR3 DNA follows: TGTGCCAGCAGTTACCGGGCGGGAGAGCAGTACTTC.

This clone is a singleton in its sample. This rearrangement joins TRBV28 to TRBJ2-7, with a possible D match to TRBD1 (5 bases). Germline V gene lookup returns CDR1 MDHEN and CDR2 SYDVKM. Deletions cut 6 bases from V and 0 bases from J, with 15 bases between. This CDR3 has 15 residues. The CDR3 nucleotides read TGTGCCAGCAGAAGGGCCGAAGGGGCCTCCTACGAGCAGTACTTC. This translates into CASRRAEGASYEQYF. Supplemented by reference TRBV28 and TRBJ2-7, the full variable domain reads DVKVTQSSRYLVKRTGEKVFLECVQDMDHENMFWYRQDPGLGLRLIYFSYDVKMKEKGDIPEGYSVSREKKERFSLILESASTNQTSMYLCASRRAEGASYEQYFGPGTRLTVT.

The V call is TRBV7-2, the J call TRBJ2-3; a weak D match, TRBD1 (6 bases). The CDR3 spans 13 residues. V was clipped by 5 bases and J by 8 bases, with 14 bases between them. CDR1 and CDR2 from the germline V gene are SGHTA and FQGNSA. The CDR3 bases are TGTGCCAGCAGCGAGTCTCGGGACACTACGCAGTATTTT. Residues: CASSESRDTTQYF.

The gene calls are TRBV4-1 and TRBJ2-5, with 11 bases identical to TRBD2. The V gene's germline CDR1 is MGHRA and CDR2 YSYEKL. CDR3 size: 15 residues. With 6 bases clipped from V and 4 bases from J, the junction kept 7 bases outside the gene matches. CDR3 nucleotide sequence: TGCGCCAGCAGTTACACTAGCGGGGGTATAGAGACCCAGTACTTC. It codes for CASSYTSGGIETQYF.

The chain employs TRBV11-2 and TRBJ1-5; D ambiguous. The CDR3 length is 13 residues. V was clipped by 3 bases and J by 4 bases, with 7 bases between them. Germline lookup yields CDR1 SGHAT and CDR2 FQNNGV. The CDR3 protein is CASSFTPNQPQHF. DNA for the CDR3: TGTGCCAGCAGCTTTACACCGAATCAGCCCCAGCATTTT.